The 5 T cell receptor beta chains reported below all come from one sample, sequenced in a study of blood T cell repertoires in COVID-19. This table comes from immunoSEQ multiplex PCR, and its TCRdb copy is limited to in-frame clones, with some not included. The table records 150,000 or so clones, almost 80% of them present only once. Sequenced: PBMCs or T cells enriched from blood (not recorded which). These receptors all stem from a woman between 50 and 59 years old who had recovered from COVID-19.

This chain links TRBV6-5 with TRBJ2-4, with 7 bases aligning to TRBD1. The length of the CDR3 is 15 residues. Germline CDR1 and CDR2: MNHEY and SVGAGI. The trim removed 4 bases at V and 6 bases at J, leaving 9 bases unmatched. As DNA, the CDR3 is TGTGCCAGCAGTTCCGGGACAGCTATAGGAAACATTCAGTACTTC. This sequence encodes CASSSGTAIGNIQYF.

The chain carries TRBV9 and TRBJ1-1; 8 positions match TRBD1. Germline values: CDR1 SGDLS, CDR2 YYNGEE. The length of the CDR3 is 16 residues. Germline trimming cut 3 bases from V and 4 bases from J; bases unmatched to any gene: 11. The CDR3, as DNA: TGTGCCAGCAGCGCCTCACAGGGGGGGCCGGGCACTGAAGCTTTCTTT. It codes for CASSASQGGPGTEAFF.

This chain uses TRBV3-1 (or the pseudogene TRBV3-2) with TRBJ1-3; D is unresolved. CDR1 and CDR2 from the germline V gene are LGHDT and YNNKEL (reference sequence). With 2 bases removed from V and 1 base from J, the gap between germline ends came to 6 bases. The CDR3 runs to 14 residues. CDR3 sequence: CASSQRGSGNTIYF. The CDR3 nucleotides are TGTGCCAGCAGCCAAAGAGGATCTGGAAACACCATATATTTT.

The chain links TRBV15 to TRBJ2-3; no reliable D call. Germline CDR1 is LNHNV and CDR2 is YYDKDF (reference sequence). The CDR3 spans 13 residues. V was pared by 0 bases and J by 6 bases, with 7 bases between. In DNA form, the CDR3 reads TGTGCCACCAGCAGAGATTATCTGGATACGCAGTATTTT. This translates into CATSRDYLDTQYF.

The chain has TRBV7-9 and TRBJ2-7, with TRBD2 identical over 9 bases. The germline gives CDR1 SEHNR, CDR2 FQNEAQ (reference sequence). This CDR3 spans 13 amino acids. V dropped 6 bases and J dropped 4; count of bases not matched to a gene: 4. The CDR3 DNA reads TGTGCCAGCAGGCCTAGCGGGGAGTACGAGCAGTACTTC. Translating gives CASRPSGEYEQYF. The whole variable domain, remainder taken from reference TRBV7-9 and TRBJ2-7, is DTGVSQNPRHKITKRGQNVTFRCDPISEHNRLYWYRQTLGQGPEFLTYFQNEAQLEKSRLLSDRFSAERPKGSFSTLEIQRTEQGDSAMYLCASRPSGEYEQYFGPGTRLTVT.